This TCR beta chain was retrieved from a study of cytomegalovirus exposure and HLA in healthy donors. The CDR3 runs 15 residues. V was pared by 5 bases and J by 3 bases, with 6 bases of the junction left unmatched. Germline V gives CDR1 SGHTA, CDR2 FQGTGA. Primers for the PCR totalled 60 Vbeta and 13 Jbeta. Clones were read by immunoSEQ multiplex PCR, and TCRdb kept only the in-frame ones, dropping some. The data contain 85,000 to 100,000 clones, about 78% of them seen just once; the ten biggest clones take up approximately 4%. Sequenced sample: PBMCs. V and J are TRBV7-3 and TRBJ2-5; TRBD1 aligns across 10 bases. This receptor was identified in a woman aged 40 to 50 in good health and CMV-seropositive. CDR3 bases: TGTGCCAGCAGCCTGACAGGGGGCATCGAAGAGACCCAGTACTTC. Its protein product is CASSLTGGIEETQYF.